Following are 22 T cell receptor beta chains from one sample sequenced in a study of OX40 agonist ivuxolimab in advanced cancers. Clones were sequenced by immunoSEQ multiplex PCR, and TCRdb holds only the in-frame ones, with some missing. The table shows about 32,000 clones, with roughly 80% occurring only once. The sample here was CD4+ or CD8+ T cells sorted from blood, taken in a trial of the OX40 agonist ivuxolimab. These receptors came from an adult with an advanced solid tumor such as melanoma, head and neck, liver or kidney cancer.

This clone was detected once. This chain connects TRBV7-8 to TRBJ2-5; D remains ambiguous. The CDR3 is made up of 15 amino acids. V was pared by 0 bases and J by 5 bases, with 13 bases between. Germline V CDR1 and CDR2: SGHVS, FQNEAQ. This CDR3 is CASSLARRVFETQYF. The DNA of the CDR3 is TGTGCCAGCAGCTTAGCGAGAAGGGTTTTTGAGACCCAGTACTTC.

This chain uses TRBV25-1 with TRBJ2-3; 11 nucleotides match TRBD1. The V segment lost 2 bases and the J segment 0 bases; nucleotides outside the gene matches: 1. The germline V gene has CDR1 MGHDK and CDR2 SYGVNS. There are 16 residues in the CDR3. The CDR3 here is CASSEGTGGSTDTQYF. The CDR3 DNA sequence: TGTGCCAGCAGTGAAGGGACAGGGGGGAGCACAGATACGCAGTATTTT.

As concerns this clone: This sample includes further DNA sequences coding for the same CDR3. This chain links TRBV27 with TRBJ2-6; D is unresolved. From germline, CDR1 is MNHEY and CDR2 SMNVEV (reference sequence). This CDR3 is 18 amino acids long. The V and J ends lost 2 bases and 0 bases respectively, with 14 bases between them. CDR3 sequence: CASSLRPFPTSGANVLTF. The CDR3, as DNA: TGTGCCAGCAGTTTAAGGCCTTTCCCCACCTCTGGGGCCAACGTCCTGACTTTC.

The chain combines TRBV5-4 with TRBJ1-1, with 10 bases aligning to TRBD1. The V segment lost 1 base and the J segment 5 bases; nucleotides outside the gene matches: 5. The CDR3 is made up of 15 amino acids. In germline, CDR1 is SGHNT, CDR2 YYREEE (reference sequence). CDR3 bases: TGTGCCAGCAGCTTGTCCGGGACAGGGGTAACTGAAGCTTTCTTT. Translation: CASSLSGTGVTEAFF.

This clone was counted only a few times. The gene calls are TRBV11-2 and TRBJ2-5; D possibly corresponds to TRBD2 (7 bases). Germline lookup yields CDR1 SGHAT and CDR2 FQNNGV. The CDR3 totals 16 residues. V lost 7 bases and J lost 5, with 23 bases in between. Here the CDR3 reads CASIDPNRGGGETQYF. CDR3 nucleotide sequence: TGTGCCAGCATCGATCCTAATAGGGGGGGCGGGGAGACCCAGTACTTC.

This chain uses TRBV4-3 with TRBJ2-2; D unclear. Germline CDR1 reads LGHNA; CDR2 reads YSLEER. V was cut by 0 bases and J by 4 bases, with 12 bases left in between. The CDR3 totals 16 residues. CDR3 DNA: TGCGCCAGCAGCCAAGACCGAAGCCTCGTCACCGGGGAGCTGTTTTTT. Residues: CASSQDRSLVTGELFF.

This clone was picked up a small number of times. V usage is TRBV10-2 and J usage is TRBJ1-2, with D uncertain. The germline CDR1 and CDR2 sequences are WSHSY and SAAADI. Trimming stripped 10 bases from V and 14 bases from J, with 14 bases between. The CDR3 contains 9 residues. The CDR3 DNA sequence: TGCGCCACATTCAGTGGGTTTACCTTC. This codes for CATFSGFTF.

CDR3 residues: CASSLSGGAGFF. CDR3 in DNA: TGTGCCAGCAGCTTAAGCGGGGGGGCTGGGTTCTTC. The gene calls are TRBV6-1 and TRBJ2-1; the match to TRBD2 covers 10 bases. The CDR3 loop spans 12 amino acids. Looked up from germline, CDR1 is MNHNS and CDR2 is SASEGT. Trimming cost V 6 bases and J 15 bases; bases outside gene matches: 8.

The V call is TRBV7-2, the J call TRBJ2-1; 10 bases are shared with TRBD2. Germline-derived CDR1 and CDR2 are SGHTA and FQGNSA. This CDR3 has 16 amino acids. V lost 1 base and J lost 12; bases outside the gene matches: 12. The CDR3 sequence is CASSLDSGGAIDGQFF. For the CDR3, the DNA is TGTGCCAGCAGCTTAGACAGCGGGGGGGCCATTGACGGGCAGTTCTTC.

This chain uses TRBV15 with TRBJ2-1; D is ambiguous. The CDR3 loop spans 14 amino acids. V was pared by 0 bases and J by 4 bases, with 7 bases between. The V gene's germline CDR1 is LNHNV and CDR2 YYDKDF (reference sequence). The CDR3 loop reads CATSRDLGYNEQFF. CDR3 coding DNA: TGTGCCACCAGCAGAGATCTGGGATACAATGAGCAGTTCTTC.

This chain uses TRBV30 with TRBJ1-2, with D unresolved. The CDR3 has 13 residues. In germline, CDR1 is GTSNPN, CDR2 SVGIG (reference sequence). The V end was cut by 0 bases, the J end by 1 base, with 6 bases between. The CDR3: CAWSVGLNYGYTF. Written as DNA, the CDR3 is TGTGCCTGGAGTGTTGGTCTTAACTATGGCTACACCTTC.

CDR3 sequence (DNA): TGCGCCAGCAGCACGGGACTAGGTAATCTAGGAGATACGCAGTATTTT. Amino acids: CASSTGLGNLGDTQYF. The J gene is TRBJ2-3, the V gene TRBV5-1; 8 bases are a match to TRBD2. The CDR3 loop spans 16 amino acids. Trimming cost V 4 bases and J 5 bases; bases outside gene matches: 12. CDR1 SGHRS and CDR2 YFSETQ come from the germline V gene.

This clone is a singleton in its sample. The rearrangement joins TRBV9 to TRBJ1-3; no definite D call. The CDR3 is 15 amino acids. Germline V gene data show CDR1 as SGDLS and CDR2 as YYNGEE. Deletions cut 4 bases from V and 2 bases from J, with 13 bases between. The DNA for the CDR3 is TGTGCCAGCAGCCTAAACGTTAGAGCTGGAAACACCATATATTTT. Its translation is CASSLNVRAGNTIYF.

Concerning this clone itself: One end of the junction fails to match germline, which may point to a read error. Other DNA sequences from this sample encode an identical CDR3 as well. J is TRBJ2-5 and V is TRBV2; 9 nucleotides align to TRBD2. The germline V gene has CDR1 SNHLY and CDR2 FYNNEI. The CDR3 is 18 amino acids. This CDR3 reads CASSEGRAGGQAKETQYF. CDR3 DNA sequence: TGTGCCAGCAGTGAAGGCAGGGCGGGGGGGCAGGCCAAGGAGACTCAGTACTTC.

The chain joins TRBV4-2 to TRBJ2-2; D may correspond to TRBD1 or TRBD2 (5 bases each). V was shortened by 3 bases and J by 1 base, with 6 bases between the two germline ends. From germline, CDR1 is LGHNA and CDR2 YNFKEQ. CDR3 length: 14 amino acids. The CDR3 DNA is TGTGCCAGCAGCCAGGGACGGAACACCGGGGAGCTGTTTTTT. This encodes CASSQGRNTGELFF.

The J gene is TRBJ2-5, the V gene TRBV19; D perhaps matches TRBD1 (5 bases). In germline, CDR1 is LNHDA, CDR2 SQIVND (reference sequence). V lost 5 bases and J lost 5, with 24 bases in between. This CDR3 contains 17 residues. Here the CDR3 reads CASSPGGRATKEETQYF. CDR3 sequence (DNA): TGTGCCAGTAGTCCAGGTGGCAGGGCAACGAAGGAGGAGACCCAGTACTTC. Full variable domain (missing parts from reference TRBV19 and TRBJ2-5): DGGITQSPKYLFRKEGQNVTLSCEQNLNHDAMYWYRQDPGQGLRLIYYSQIVNDFQKGDIAEGYSVSREKKESFPLTVTSAQKNPTAFYLCASSPGGRATKEETQYFGPGTRLLVL.

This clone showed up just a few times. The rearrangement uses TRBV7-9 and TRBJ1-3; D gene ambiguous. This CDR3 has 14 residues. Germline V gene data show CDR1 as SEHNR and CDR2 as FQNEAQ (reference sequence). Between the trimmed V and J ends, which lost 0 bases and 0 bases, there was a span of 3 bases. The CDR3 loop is CASSLANSGNTIYF. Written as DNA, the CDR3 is TGTGCCAGCAGCTTAGCTAACTCTGGAAACACCATATATTTT.

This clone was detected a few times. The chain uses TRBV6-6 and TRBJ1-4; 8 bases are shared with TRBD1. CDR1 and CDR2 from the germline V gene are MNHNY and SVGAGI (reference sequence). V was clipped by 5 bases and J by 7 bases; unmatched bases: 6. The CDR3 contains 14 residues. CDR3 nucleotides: TGTGCCAGCAGTAATCAGGGGGCCTTTGAAAAACTGTTTTTT. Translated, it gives CASSNQGAFEKLFF.

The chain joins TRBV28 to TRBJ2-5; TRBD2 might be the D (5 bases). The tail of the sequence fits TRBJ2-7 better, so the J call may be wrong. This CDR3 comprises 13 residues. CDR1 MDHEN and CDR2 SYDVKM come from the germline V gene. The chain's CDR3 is CASRTNPLYEQYF. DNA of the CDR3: TGTGCCAGCAGGACTAACCCTTTATACGAGCAGTACTTC.

The CDR3: CASSPRSSGPGYTF. The CDR3 nucleotides are TGTGCCAGCAGTCCTCGTAGTTCGGGTCCTGGCTACACCTTC. V and J are TRBV6-5 and TRBJ1-2; no definite D call. Germline values: CDR1 MNHEY, CDR2 SVGAGI. This CDR3 has 14 amino acids. The V and J ends lost 5 bases and 7 bases respectively, with 17 bases between them.

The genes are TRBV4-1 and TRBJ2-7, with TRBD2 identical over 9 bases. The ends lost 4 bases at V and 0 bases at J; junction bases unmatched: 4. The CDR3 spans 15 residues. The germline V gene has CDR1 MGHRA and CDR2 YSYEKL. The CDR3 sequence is CASSLSGSFSYEQYF. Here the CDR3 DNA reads TGCGCCAGCAGCCTTAGCGGGAGTTTCTCCTACGAGCAGTACTTC.

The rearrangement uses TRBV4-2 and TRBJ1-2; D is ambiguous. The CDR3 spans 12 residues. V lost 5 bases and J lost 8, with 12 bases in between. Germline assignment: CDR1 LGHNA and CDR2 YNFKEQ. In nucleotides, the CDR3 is TGTGCCAGCAGCTTGGAATCAAGGGGCTACACCTTC. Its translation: CASSLESRGYTF.